This TCR beta chain stems from a study of cytomegalovirus exposure and HLA in healthy donors. This CDR3 has 14 amino acids. CDR1 is SGHNT and CDR2 is YYREEE in the germline V gene (reference sequence). The V gene end was trimmed by 4 bases and the J gene end by 5 bases; junction bases not matched to a gene: 3. The PCR ran on 60 Vbeta and 13 Jbeta primers. Assay used: immunoSEQ multiplex PCR; TCRdb lists only in-frame clones, some missing. Of some 110,000 clones listed, 70% to 80% are singletons. The sequence derives from a woman aged 18 to 35 in good health and CMV-seronegative. The specimen sequenced was PBMCs. The chain joins TRBV5-4 to TRBJ1-2; 12 bases fit TRBD1. The DNA of the CDR3 is TGTGCCAGCAGCCCGGGACAGGGGGCGTATGGCTACACCTTC. Translated, it gives CASSPGQGAYGYTF.